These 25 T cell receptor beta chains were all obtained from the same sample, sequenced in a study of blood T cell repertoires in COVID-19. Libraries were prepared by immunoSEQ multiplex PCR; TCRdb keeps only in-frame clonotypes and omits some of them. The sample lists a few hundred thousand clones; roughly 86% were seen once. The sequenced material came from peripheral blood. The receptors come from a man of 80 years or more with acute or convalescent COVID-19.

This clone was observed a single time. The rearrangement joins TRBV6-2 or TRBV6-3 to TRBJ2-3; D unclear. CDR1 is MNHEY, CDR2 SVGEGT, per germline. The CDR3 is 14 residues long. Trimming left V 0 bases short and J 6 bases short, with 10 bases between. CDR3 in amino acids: CASSYSKTTDTQYF. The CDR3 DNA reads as TGTGCCAGCAGTTACTCGAAGACGACTGATACGCAGTATTTT.

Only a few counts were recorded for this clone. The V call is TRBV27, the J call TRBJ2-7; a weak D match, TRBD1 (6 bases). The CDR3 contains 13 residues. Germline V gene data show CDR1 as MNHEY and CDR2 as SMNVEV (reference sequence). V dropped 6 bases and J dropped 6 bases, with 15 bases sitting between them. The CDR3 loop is CASSYGQTAEQYF. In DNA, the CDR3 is TGTGCCAGCAGCTACGGACAGACGGCCGAGCAGTACTTC.

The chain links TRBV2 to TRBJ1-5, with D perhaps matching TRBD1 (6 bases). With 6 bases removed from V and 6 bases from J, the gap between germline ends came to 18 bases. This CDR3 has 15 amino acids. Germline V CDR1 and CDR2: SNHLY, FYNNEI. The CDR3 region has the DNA TGTGCCAGCAGACTTCAGGGGAGCAAGAGTCAGCCCCAGCATTTT. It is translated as CASRLQGSKSQPQHF.

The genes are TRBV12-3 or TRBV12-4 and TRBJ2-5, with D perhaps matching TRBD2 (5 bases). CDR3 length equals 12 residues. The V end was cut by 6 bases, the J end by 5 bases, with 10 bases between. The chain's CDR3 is CASSSGMETQYF. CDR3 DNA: TGTGCCAGCAGCTCGGGGATGGAGACCCAGTACTTC.

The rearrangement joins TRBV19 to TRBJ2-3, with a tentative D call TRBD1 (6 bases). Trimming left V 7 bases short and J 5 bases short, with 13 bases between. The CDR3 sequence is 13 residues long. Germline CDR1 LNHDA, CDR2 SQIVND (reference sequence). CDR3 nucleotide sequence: TGTGCCAGTAAAGGGCAGGGGAAAGATACGCAGTATTTT. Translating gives CASKGQGKDTQYF.

Here the CDR3 reads CASSLIQAYEQYF. In DNA, the CDR3 is TGTGCCAGCAGCTTGATACAGGCCTACGAGCAGTACTTC. The chain uses TRBV5-8 and TRBJ2-7; maybe TRBD1 (5 bases). CDR1 and CDR2 from the germline V gene are SGHTS and YDEGEE. The ends were cut back, 1 base at V and 2 bases at J, with 7 bases in the middle. The CDR3 is 13 amino acids.

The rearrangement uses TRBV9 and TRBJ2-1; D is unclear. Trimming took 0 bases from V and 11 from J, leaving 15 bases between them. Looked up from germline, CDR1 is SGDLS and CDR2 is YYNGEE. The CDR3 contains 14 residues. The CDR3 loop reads CASSVEELGAQQFF. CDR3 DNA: TGTGCCAGCAGCGTAGAAGAGTTGGGCGCCCAGCAGTTCTTC.

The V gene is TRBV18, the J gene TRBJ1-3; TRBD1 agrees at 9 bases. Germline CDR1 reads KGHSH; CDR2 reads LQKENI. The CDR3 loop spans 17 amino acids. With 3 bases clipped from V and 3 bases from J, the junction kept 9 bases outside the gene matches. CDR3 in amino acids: CASSPSLGQGNGNTIYF. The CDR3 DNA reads TGTGCCAGCTCACCCAGCCTCGGACAGGGGAATGGAAACACCATATATTTT.

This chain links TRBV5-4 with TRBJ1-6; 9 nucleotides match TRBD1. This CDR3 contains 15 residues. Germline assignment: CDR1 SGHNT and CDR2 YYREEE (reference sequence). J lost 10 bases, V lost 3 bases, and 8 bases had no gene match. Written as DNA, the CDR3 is TGTGCCAGCAGCTCGGGGACAGGGTACGGGTCACCCCTCCACTTT. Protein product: CASSSGTGYGSPLHF.

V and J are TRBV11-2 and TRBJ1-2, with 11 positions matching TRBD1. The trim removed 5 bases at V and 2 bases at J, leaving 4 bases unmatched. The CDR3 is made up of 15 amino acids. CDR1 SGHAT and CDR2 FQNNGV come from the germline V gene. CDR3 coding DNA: TGTGCCAGCAGCCCCGGACAGGGGGCGAACTATGGCTACACCTTC. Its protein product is CASSPGQGANYGYTF.

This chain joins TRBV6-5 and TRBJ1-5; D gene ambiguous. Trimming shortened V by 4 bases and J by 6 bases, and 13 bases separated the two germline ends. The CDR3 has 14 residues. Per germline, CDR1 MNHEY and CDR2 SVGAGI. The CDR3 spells CASSSRVMGQPQHF. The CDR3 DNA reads TGTGCCAGCAGTTCCCGGGTCATGGGTCAGCCCCAGCATTTT.

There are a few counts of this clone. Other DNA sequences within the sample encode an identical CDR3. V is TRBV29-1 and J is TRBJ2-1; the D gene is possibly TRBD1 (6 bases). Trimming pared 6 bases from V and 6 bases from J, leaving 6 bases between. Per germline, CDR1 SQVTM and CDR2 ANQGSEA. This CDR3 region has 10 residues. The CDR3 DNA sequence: TGCAGCGTAGGGGGCAATGAGCAGTTCTTC. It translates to CSVGGNEQFF.

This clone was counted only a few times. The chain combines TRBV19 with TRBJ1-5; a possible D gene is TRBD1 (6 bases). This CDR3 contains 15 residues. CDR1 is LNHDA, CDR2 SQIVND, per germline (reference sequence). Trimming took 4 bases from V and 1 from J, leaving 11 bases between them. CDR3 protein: CASSTVGGSNQPQHF. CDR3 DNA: TGTGCCAGTAGTACGGTTGGGGGCAGCAATCAGCCCCAGCATTTT.

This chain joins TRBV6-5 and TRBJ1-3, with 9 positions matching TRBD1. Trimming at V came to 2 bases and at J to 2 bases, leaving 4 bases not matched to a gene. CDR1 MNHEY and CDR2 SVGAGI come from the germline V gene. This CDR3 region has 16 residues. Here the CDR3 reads CASSYEGDRAGNTIYF. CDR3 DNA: TGTGCCAGCAGTTACGAGGGGGACAGGGCTGGAAACACCATATATTTT.

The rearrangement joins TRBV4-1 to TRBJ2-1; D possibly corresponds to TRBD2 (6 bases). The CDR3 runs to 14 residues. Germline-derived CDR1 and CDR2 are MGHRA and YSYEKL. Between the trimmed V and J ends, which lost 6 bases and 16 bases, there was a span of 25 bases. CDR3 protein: CASRENLGTPWIFF. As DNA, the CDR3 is TGCGCCAGCAGGGAGAATCTCGGGACTCCTTGGATTTTCTTC.

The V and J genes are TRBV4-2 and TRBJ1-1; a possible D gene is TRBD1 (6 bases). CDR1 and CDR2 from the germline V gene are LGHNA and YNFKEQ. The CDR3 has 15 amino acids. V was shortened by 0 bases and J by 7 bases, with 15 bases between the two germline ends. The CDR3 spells CASSQEMGAIGEAFF. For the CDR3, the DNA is TGTGCCAGCAGCCAAGAGATGGGGGCGATTGGTGAAGCTTTCTTT.

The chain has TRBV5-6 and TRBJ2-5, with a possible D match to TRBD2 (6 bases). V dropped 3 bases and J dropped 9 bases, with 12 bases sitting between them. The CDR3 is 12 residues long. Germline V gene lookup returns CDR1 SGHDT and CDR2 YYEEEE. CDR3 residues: CASSSPREAQYF. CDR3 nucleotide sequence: TGTGCCAGCAGCTCACCGAGGGAGGCCCAGTACTTC.

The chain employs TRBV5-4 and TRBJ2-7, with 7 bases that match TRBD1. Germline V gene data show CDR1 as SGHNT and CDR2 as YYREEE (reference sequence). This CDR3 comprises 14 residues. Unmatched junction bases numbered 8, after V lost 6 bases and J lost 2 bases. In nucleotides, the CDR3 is TGTGCCAGCACCCTTGGGACAGCTACCTACGAGCAGTACTTC. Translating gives CASTLGTATYEQYF.

The CDR3 reads CASSARGRSSYEQYF. The CDR3 coding sequence is TGTGCCAGCAGTGCTCGAGGTCGGAGCTCCTACGAGCAGTACTTC. This sequence joins TRBV27 and TRBJ2-7; unclear D gene. The germline V and J ends were trimmed by 5 bases and 0 bases, with 14 bases remaining between them. Germline-derived CDR1 and CDR2 are MNHEY and SMNVEV (reference sequence). This CDR3 region has 15 residues.

The CDR3 region has the DNA TGTGCCAGCAGCTTAGCCTCCGAGTTGGGAGCGAAGTATTTT. It is translated as CASSLASELGAKYF. V and J are TRBV7-2 and TRBJ2-3; weak D call: TRBD2 (5 bases). CDR1 is SGHTA, CDR2 FQGNSA, per germline. This CDR3 spans 14 amino acids. Trimming removed 0 bases at V and 13 bases at J, with 17 bases between.

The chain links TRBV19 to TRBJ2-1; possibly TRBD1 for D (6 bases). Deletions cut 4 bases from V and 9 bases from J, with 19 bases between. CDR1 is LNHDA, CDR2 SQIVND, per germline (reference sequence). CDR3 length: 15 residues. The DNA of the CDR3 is TGTGCCAGTAGTAGTCCAGGGGACCTACGGGGTGAGCAGTTCTTC. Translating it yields CASSSPGDLRGEQFF.

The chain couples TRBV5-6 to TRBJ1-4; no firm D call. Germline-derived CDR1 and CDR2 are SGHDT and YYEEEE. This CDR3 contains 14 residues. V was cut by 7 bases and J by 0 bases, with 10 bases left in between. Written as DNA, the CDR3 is TGTGCCAGCTTCCACGGGGCAACTAATGAAAAACTGTTTTTT. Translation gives CASFHGATNEKLFF.

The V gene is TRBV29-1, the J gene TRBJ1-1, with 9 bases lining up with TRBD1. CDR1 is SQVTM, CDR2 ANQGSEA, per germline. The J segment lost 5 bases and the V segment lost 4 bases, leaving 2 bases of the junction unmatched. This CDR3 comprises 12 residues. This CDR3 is CSVVQGATEAFF. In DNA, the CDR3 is TGCAGCGTTGTACAGGGGGCAACTGAAGCTTTCTTT.

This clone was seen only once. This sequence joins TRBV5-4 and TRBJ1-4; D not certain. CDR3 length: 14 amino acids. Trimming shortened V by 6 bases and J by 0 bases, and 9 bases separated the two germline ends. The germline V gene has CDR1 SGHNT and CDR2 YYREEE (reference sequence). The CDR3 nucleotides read TGTGCCAGCACCTATGGTGCAACTAATGAAAAACTGTTTTTT. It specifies CASTYGATNEKLFF.

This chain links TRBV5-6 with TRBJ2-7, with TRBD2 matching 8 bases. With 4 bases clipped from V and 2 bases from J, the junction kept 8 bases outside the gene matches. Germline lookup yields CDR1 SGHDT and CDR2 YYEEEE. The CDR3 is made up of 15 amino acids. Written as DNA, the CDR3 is TGTGCCAGCAGCCCTCCGGGACTAGGGACCTACGAGCAGTACTTC. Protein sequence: CASSPPGLGTYEQYF.